This T cell receptor (beta chain) was sequenced for a study of T-cell memory formation after mild COVID-19. Whole-study findings and limits: A subset of responding clones appeared in pre-infection memory, suggesting cross-reactive memory joined.

In this sample, this clonotype turned up a few times. Its antigen is not identified. The CDR3 extends over 16 amino acids. J was trimmed by 6 bases and V by 6 bases; bases with no gene match: 13. TCRalpha and TCRbeta libraries used 5'RACE with constant-segment primers and UMIs. MiXCR, run by TCRdb on the 5' RACE reads, gives a single entry per CDR3 protein. Of 180,000 or so distinct CDR3 sequences in the sample, about a sixth were seen once. The V call is TRBV12-3 or TRBV12-4, the J call TRBJ2-1; the match to TRBD2 covers 8 bases. This TCR was recovered from an adult woman who had mild COVID-19 (a few samples of this study predate the infection). Cell type and time point are not known. Sequenced: PBMCs or a T cell subset sorted from them (not recorded which). CDR3 DNA sequence: TGTGCCAGCAGCCCCAGCGGACTAGCAAGGGGCAATGAGCAGTTCTTC. Protein product: CASSPSGLARGNEQFF.